Listed below are T cell receptor beta chains from one sample, sequenced in a study of cytomegalovirus exposure and HLA in healthy donors. Measured with immunoSEQ multiplex PCR; TCRdb has only the in-frame clones, and not every one. This repertoire includes about 130,000 clones. Sequenced material: PBMCs. These receptor sequences come from a woman aged 40 to 50 in good health and CMV-seronegative. Both conserved end residues are part of each CDR3. D genes are given only for firm matches.

>-|TRBJ1-2|TRBV7-3
CASSSTVNYGYTF
TGTGCCAGCAGCTCGACAGTTAACTATGGCTACACCTTC
>-|TRBJ2-7|TRBV5-1
CASSQGASYEQYF
TGCGCCAGCAGCCAGGGCGCTTCCTACGAGCAGTACTTC
>-|TRBJ1-5|TRBV7-2
CASSLEPQSNQPQHF
TGTGCCAGCAGCTTGGAGCCCCAAAGCAATCAGCCCCAGCATTTT
>-|TRBJ1-1|TRBV7-3
CASSSLGNTEAFF
TGTGCCAGCAGCTCACTCGGGAACACTGAAGCTTTCTTT
>-|TRBJ1-2|TRBV29-1
CSVEEGRGYTF
TGCAGCGTTGAAGAAGGGAGAGGCTACACCTTC
>TRBD1|TRBJ1-2|TRBV4-3
CASSQYLTGGDGYTF
TGCGCCAGCAGCCAGTATTTAACAGGGGGCGACGGCTACACCTTC
>TRBD1|TRBJ1-5|TRBV6-6
CASSYGTGTQHF
TGTGCCAGCAGTTATGGGACAGGGACCCAGCATTTT
>-|TRBJ2-2|TRBV7-8
CASSSAAGLVSGTGELFF
TGTGCCAGCAGCTCCGCTGCGGGGCTCGTTTCGGGCACCGGGGAGCTGTTTTTT
>-|TRBJ1-3|TRBV5-1
CASSLAGGFSSGNTIYF
TGCGCCAGCAGCTTGGCCGGGGGGTTTAGCTCTGGAAACACCATATATTTT
>-|TRBJ1-2|TRBV9
CASTVLIGSYGYTF
TGTGCCAGCACGGTCCTCATTGGTAGCTATGGCTACACCTTC
>-|TRBJ1-5|TRBV5-5
CASSPAPGGNQPQHF
TGTGCCAGCAGCCCGGCCCCAGGCGGCAATCAGCCCCAGCATTTT
>-|TRBJ2-5|TRBV7-2
CASSPAVGGGQETQYF
TGTGCCAGCAGCCCAGCTGTGGGGGGGGGCCAGGAGACCCAGTACTTC
>-|TRBJ1-2|TRBV11-2
CASSTTAYDYTF
TGTGCCAGCAGCACGACAGCCTATGACTACACCTTC
>TRBD2|TRBJ2-1|TRBV27
CASSPSRLAGGGEQFF
TGTGCCAGCAGTCCCTCGCGACTAGCGGGGGGTGGTGAGCAGTTCTTC
>TRBD1|TRBJ1-6|TRBV5-6
CASSPQGARSPLHF
TGTGCCAGCAGTCCCCAGGGGGCAAGATCACCCCTCCACTTT
>-|TRBJ2-6|TRBV19
CASSIGTRILSGANVLTF
TGTGCCAGTAGTATAGGCACTAGGATCCTCTCTGGGGCCAACGTCCTGACTTTC
>-|TRBJ1-2|TRBV6-5
CASSYSSNALRGYTF
TGTGCCAGCAGTTACTCGAGTAACGCATTGAGAGGCTACACCTTC
>-|TRBJ2-2|TRBV19
CASSTLGGGTGELFF
TGTGCCAGTAGTACCTTGGGGGGTGGGACCGGGGAGCTGTTTTTT
>-|TRBJ1-1|TRBV28
CASSFGGRTEAFF
TGTGCCAGCAGTTTCGGGGGGCGGACTGAAGCTTTCTTT
>TRBD1|TRBJ1-2|TRBV4-3
CASSQDLDRALYGYTF
TGCGCCAGCAGCCAAGATTTGGACAGGGCCCTGTATGGCTACACCTTC
>-|TRBJ2-7|TRBV10-3
CAISEVAIGQYF
TGTGCCATCAGTGAGGTCGCGATCGGGCAGTACTTC
>-|TRBJ2-1|TRBV10-2
CASSEVDNYNEQFF
TGCGCCAGCAGTGAGGTGGACAACTACAATGAGCAGTTCTTC
>TRBD1|TRBJ1-6|TRBV10-3
CASRGDSSYNSPLHF
TGTGCCTCAAGGGGGGACAGCTCCTATAATTCACCCCTCCACTTT